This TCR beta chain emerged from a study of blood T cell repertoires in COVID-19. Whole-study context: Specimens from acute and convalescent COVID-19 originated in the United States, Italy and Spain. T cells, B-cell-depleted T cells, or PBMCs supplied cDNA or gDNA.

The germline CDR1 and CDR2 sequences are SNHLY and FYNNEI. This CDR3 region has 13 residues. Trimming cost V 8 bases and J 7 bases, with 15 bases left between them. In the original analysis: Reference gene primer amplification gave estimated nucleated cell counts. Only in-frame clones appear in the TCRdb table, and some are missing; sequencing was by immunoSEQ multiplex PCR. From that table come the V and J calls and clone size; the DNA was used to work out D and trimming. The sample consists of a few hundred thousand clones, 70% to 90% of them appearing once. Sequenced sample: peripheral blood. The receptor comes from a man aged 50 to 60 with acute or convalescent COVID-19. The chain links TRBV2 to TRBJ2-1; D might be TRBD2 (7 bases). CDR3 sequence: CASGGAPWNEQFF. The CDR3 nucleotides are TGTGCCAGCGGGGGGGCCCCCTGGAATGAGCAGTTCTTC.